The next 11 T cell receptor beta chains were all read from a single sample in a study of blood T cells in healthy people across ages. A second roughly 6 to 12 cycle PCR used barcoded and J-beta primers. TCRdb called the 5' RACE reads again in MiXCR, with one record for every CDR3 protein. The table records some 1.7 million distinct CDR3 sequences, roughly 28% of them present only once. Sequenced input: blood. The receptors were sampled from a woman in her 30s in good health.

This clonotype was observed a handful of times. The V and J genes are TRBV3-1 and TRBJ2-3, with D unresolved. Between the trimmed V and J ends, which lost 3 bases and 0 bases, there was a span of 10 bases. The CDR3 has 15 amino acids. Germline CDR1 LGHDT, CDR2 YNNKEL (reference sequence). CDR3 DNA sequence: TGTGCCAGCAGCCATCGGCAGACTAGCACAGATACGCAGTATTTT. The encoded protein is CASSHRQTSTDTQYF.

The chain recombines TRBV7-9 with TRBJ2-1, with TRBD1 identical over 9 bases. J gave up 9 bases and V 5 bases, and 8 bases lay outside the gene matches. The CDR3 is made up of 14 amino acids. Germline V CDR1 and CDR2: SEHNR, FQNEAQ (reference sequence). Written as DNA, the CDR3 is TGTGCCAGCAGCCTGACCGGGACAGGGACTGAGCAGTTCTTC. Translation gives CASSLTGTGTEQFF.

CDR3 DNA: TGCAGCGTGGCGACCTGGGTGACGACTGAAGCTTTCTTT. This encodes CSVATWVTTEAFF. V usage is TRBV29-1 and J usage is TRBJ1-1; D not certain. V was cut by 6 bases and J by 5 bases, with 16 bases left in between. The CDR3 is 13 residues long. CDR1 and CDR2 (germline): SQVTM, ANQGSEA.

This chain connects TRBV12-3 or TRBV12-4 to TRBJ2-5; D ambiguous. Trimming removed 3 bases from V and 2 bases from J, with 13 bases in between. The CDR3 contains 15 residues. The CDR3 here is CASSFGWAGQETQYF. CDR3 coding DNA: TGTGCCAGCAGTTTCGGTTGGGCAGGTCAAGAGACCCAGTACTTC.

A few counts support this clonotype. V usage is TRBV4-1 and J usage is TRBJ2-5; no definite D call. The CDR3 is 15 amino acids. CDR1 is MGHRA and CDR2 is YSYEKL in the germline V gene. V lost 1 base, J lost 4 bases, and 13 bases lay in between. The CDR3 loop is CASSQGDGWGETQYF. CDR3 nucleotide sequence: TGCGCCAGCAGCCAAGGGGATGGGTGGGGAGAGACCCAGTACTTC.

The CDR3 bases are TGCAGCGTTGAATTCCGGGACAGGGACACTGAAGCTTTCTTT. This codes for CSVEFRDRDTEAFF. The genes are TRBV29-1 and TRBJ1-1, with 9 nucleotides matching TRBD1. The germline V gene has CDR1 SQVTM and CDR2 ANQGSEA. Germline trimming cut 2 bases from V and 3 bases from J; bases unmatched to any gene: 4. This CDR3 comprises 14 residues.

A note on this clonotype: Mismatch with germline at one junction end may stem from a read error. The genes are TRBV7-2 and TRBJ1-1; unclear D gene. The CDR3 contains 15 residues. Germline assignment: CDR1 SGHTA and CDR2 FQGNSA. The CDR3 DNA reads TGTGCCAGCAGCTTACTGCGGATGGGGAACACTGAAGCTTTCTTC. Translating it yields CASSLLRMGNTEAFF.

Points on this clonotype: Since a much larger clone is just one base distant, this may be a read error. V gene TRBV18 combines with J gene TRBJ2-5, with D maybe TRBD2 (6 bases). Looked up from germline, CDR1 is KGHSH and CDR2 is LQKENI. This CDR3 is built from 14 residues. CDR3 in amino acids: CASPPGLPKETQYF. The CDR3 coding sequence is TGTGCCAGCCCACCTGGACTACCTAAAGAGACCCAGTACTTC.

V gene TRBV20-1 combines with J gene TRBJ2-5; TRBD1 agrees at 9 bases. This CDR3 has 15 residues. Germline V gene sequence: CDR1 DFQATT, CDR2 SNEGSKA (reference sequence). The V gene end was trimmed by 2 bases and the J gene end by 4 bases; junction bases not matched to a gene: 8. CDR3 in amino acids: CSARMDRGGGETQYF. The CDR3 bases are TGCAGTGCTAGAATGGACAGGGGAGGAGGAGAGACCCAGTACTTC.

This clonotype turned up a few times. The chain employs TRBV4-1 and TRBJ1-2; tentatively, D is TRBD1 (6 bases). V was clipped by 2 bases and J by 5 bases, with 9 bases between them. This CDR3 contains 13 residues. CDR1 is MGHRA, CDR2 YSYEKL, per germline. CDR3 in DNA: TGCGCCAGCAGCCAACGGGGGGCATATGGCTACACCTTC. It translates to CASSQRGAYGYTF.

This clonotype was detected a few times. The chain links TRBV7-9 to TRBJ1-5; possible D gene TRBD1, 6 bases. Germline V gene data show CDR1 as SEHNR and CDR2 as FQNEAQ (reference sequence). This CDR3 is 16 amino acids long. Trimming removed 1 base from V and 5 bases from J, with 15 bases in between. The CDR3 DNA is TGTGCCAGCAGCTTAGTGGGCCAGAAGGGGGATCAGCCCCAGCATTTT. It encodes CASSLVGQKGDQPQHF. Complete variable domain (other parts from reference TRBV7-9 and TRBJ1-5): DTGVSQNPRHKITKRGQNVTFRCDPISEHNRLYWYRQTLGQGPEFLTYFQNEAQLEKSRLLSDRFSAERPKGSFSTLEIQRTEQGDSAMYLCASSLVGQKGDQPQHFGDGTRLSIL.